This T cell receptor (beta chain) was captured by sequencing in a study of identical twins. Germline V gives CDR1 SGHTA, CDR2 FQGNSA. This CDR3 contains 16 residues. The J segment lost 4 bases and the V segment lost 1 base, leaving 8 bases of the junction unmatched. This clonotype appeared a few times. TCRdb called the 5' RACE reads again in MiXCR, with one record for every CDR3 protein. The sample includes around 1.7 million distinct CDR3 sequences, less than 40% of them seen just once. The specimen sequenced was cord blood. This chain joins TRBV7-2 and TRBJ2-3; 7 bases match TRBD2. The source of this sequence is a newborn girl in good health. The CDR3 bases are TGTGCCAGCAGCTTAGTCGGAAGCGGGGTGTCAGATACGCAGTATTTT. It is translated as CASSLVGSGVSDTQYF.